This T cell receptor beta chain was obtained from a study of T cell changes during pregnancy in multiple sclerosis. Germline loops: CDR1 SNHLY, CDR2 FYNNEI. This CDR3 is built from 14 residues. V lost 7 bases to trimming and J lost 6 bases; unmatched junction nucleotides: 8. The method was immunoSEQ multiplex PCR; TCRdb's version includes in-frame clones alone and lacks a portion of them. The sample contains 70,000 to 95,000 clones, 94% of which appear only once. This clonotype was sampled from a female donor in good health, enrolled as a control in a pregnancy study. The sample consisted of peripheral blood, taken after pregnancy. The chain employs TRBV2 and TRBJ2-2; 7 nucleotides line up with TRBD2. This CDR3 is CASKDRGDPGELFF. For the CDR3, the DNA is TGTGCCAGCAAGGATCGGGGGGACCCCGGGGAGCTGTTTTTT.